This TCR beta chain appears in the sequencing data of a study of blood T cell repertoires in COVID-19 (dated by TCRdb to the early 2020s). Looking at the study overall: The collaborator samples originated in the United States, Italy and Spain and spanned the acute and convalescent phases of COVID-19. The material from the prospective study consisted of cDNA or gDNA derived from T cells, B-cell-depleted T cells, or PBMCs. The dataset comprised deeply sampled blood TCRbeta repertoires from subjects exposed to, actively infected with, or recovered from COVID-19. The repertoires were made available in a free public database intended to serve as a resource for research on the immune response to SARS-CoV-2. The samples were drawn from two sources: the first 160 participants of the ongoing ImmuneRACE study, and 1,000 to 1,500 subjects contributed by 6 global collaborators. A de-identified subject ID, COVID-19 status, age in years and sex were almost always included in the sample metadata. Where HLA class I and class II types were available, the types were taken from metadata supplied by the sample provider, not from assay-based typing.

In regard to this clone: Its antigen is unknown. The sample holds no much larger clone one base away, and base qualities are not on file.

The collaborating institutions used their own protocols to collect whole blood in K2EDTA tubes. For TCRbeta analysis, collaborator samples were shipped as frozen whole blood, as isolated PBMCs, or as DNA extracted from either sample type. Points the paper makes about the study in general: The quantity of clinical and demographic metadata differed by source and by participant and was supplied without curation.

TCRbeta CDR3 regions were amplified from genomic DNA by means of the immunoSEQ Assay, a bias-controlled multiplex PCR. As for how the authors treated the data: The number of nucleated cells in each sample was estimated by amplification of reference gene primers within the assay. To quantify the absolute abundance of each unique TCRbeta CDR3 rearrangement, sequence reads were collapsed and filtered. For each sample, productive Simpson clonality was calculated by taking the square root of Simpson's diversity index across productive rearrangements. TCRdb's version of the immuneACCESS table is confined to in-frame rearrangements and falls short of the full clone set. An unresolved V gene accounts for under half of the shortfall where checked; the remainder is of unknown origin. The V and J calls and clone size were taken over from that table, and D and trimming were inferred from the DNA. For this sample the table gives around 200,000 clones, of which approximately 85% were detected only once. The ten largest account for 7.5% to 10% of the sample.

Source material: peripheral blood. This clonotype was sampled from a woman older than 75 with acute or convalescent COVID-19.

The DNA reads as follows: TGTGCCAGCAGTCGAGCGGGGAAAGGGACTGAAGCTTTCTTT. Its translation is CASSRAGKGTEAFF. This chain is built from TRBV6-2 or TRBV6-3 and TRBJ1-1; no D segment can be confidently identified. At the junction V is shortened by 5 bases and J by 5 bases, with 15 bases in between. The CDR3 sequence holds 14 residues, the cysteine and phenylalanine included. Only CDR3 DNA is held: 42 bases, read in frame from base 1. CDR1 and CDR2 are read off the germline V gene as MNHEY and SVGEGT.